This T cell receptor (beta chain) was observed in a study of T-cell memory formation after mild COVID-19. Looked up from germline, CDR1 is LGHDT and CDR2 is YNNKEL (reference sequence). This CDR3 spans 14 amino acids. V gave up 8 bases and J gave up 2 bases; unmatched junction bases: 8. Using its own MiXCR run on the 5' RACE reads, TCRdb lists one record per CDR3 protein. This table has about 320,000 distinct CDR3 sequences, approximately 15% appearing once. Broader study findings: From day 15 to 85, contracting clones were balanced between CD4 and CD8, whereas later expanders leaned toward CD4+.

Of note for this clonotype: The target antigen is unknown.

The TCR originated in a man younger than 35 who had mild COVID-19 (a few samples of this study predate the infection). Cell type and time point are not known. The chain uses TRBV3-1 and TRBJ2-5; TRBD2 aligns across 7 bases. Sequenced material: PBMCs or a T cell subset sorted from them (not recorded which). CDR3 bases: TGTGCCAGCGGGAGGGGCCGAGGTCAAGAGACCCAGTACTTC. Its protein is CASGRGRGQETQYF.